The 6 T cell receptor beta chains below were found in one sample sequenced in a study of blood T cells in healthy people across ages. Next came a second PCR, run for about 7 to 11 cycles, which used a sample-barcoded 5' primer along with a J-beta primer mix. TCRdb reprocessed the 5' RACE reads via MiXCR and lists one record per CDR3 protein. This table holds more than 800,000 distinct CDR3 sequences, 25% to 30% found once. The material sequenced was blood. The receptors were gathered from a woman of 80 years or more in good health.

This clonotype was seen once. This sequence may be a read error, since a much larger clone differs from it by one base. The V gene is TRBV24-1, the J gene TRBJ2-3; 12 nucleotides match TRBD1. Germline V gives CDR1 KGHDR, CDR2 SFDVKD. The CDR3 runs 16 residues. CDR3 coding DNA: TGTGCCACCAGTGATCCCGGGACAGGGGGCGCAGATGCGCAGTATTTT. This codes for CATSDPGTGGADAQYF.

The rearrangement joins TRBV3-1 to TRBJ1-4; tentatively, D is TRBD1 (5 bases). V was trimmed by 4 bases and J by 6 bases, leaving 12 bases between them. This CDR3 is 14 amino acids long. CDR1 is LGHDT, CDR2 YNNKEL, per germline (reference sequence). DNA for the CDR3: TGTGCCAGCAGCCGCCGGGACGTCCATGAAAAACTGTTTTTT. This encodes CASSRRDVHEKLFF.

The sample holds many counts of this clonotype. The rearrangement links TRBV24-1 to TRBJ2-4; D unresolved. The V gene lost 4 bases and the J gene lost 1 base, with 4 bases spanning the gap. This CDR3 has 13 amino acids. CDR1 and CDR2 (germline): KGHDR, SFDVKD. CDR3 loop: CATSDPAKNIQYF. CDR3 DNA sequence: TGTGCCACCAGTGACCCGGCCAAAAACATTCAGTACTTC.

This clonotype was counted ten times or more. The rearrangement uses TRBV5-4 and TRBJ2-3; 9 bases map to TRBD1. The CDR3 runs to 15 residues. Germline CDR1 SGHNT, CDR2 YYREEE (reference sequence). With 4 bases clipped from V and 4 bases from J, the junction kept 7 bases outside the gene matches. The DNA of the CDR3 is TGTGCCAGCAGCGCTCCGGGACAGGGAGCAGATACGCAGTATTTT. As protein: CASSAPGQGADTQYF.

There are many counts of this clonotype. The chain employs TRBV20-1 and TRBJ2-7; 9 nucleotides align to TRBD1. The V gene end was trimmed by 6 bases and the J gene end by 2 bases; junction bases not matched to a gene: 2. The CDR3 has 12 amino acids. From germline, CDR1 is DFQATT and CDR2 SNEGSKA (reference sequence). The CDR3 region has the DNA TGCAGTGCGGGACAGGGTCCCTACGAGCAGTACTTC. Its protein product is CSAGQGPYEQYF.

This clonotype was counted at least ten times. V is TRBV6-2 or TRBV6-3 and J is TRBJ1-2; weak D call: TRBD1 (5 bases). There are 12 residues in the CDR3. The V and J ends lost 10 bases and 8 bases respectively, with 17 bases between them. Germline CDR1 and CDR2: MNHEY and SVGEGT. The CDR3 loop is CATREQAAGYTF. The CDR3 DNA reads TGTGCCACCCGGGAACAGGCGGCCGGCTACACCTTC.